Included here is one T cell receptor (beta chain) sequence, with context. Its antigen remains unidentified. Base-call qualities are not available, and no considerably larger clone is one nucleotide away. The sample belongs to a study of blood T cell repertoires in COVID-19 (dated by TCRdb to about 2020). With respect to the entire study: Samples from collaborators originated in the United States, Italy and Spain and spanned both the acute and convalescent phases of COVID-19. The prospective study material was composed of cDNA or gDNA derived from T cells, B-cell-depleted T cells, or PBMCs. Subjects who had been exposed to COVID-19, were actively infected with it, or had recovered from it provided the deeply sampled blood TCRbeta repertoires that made up the dataset. The repertoires were released in a freely available public database intended as a resource for research on the immune response to SARS-CoV-2. Samples were obtained from the ongoing ImmuneRACE study (first 160 participants) and from over 1,000 subjects provided by 6 global collaborators. A de-identified subject ID, COVID-19 status, age in years and sex were almost always included in the sample metadata. Where HLA class I and class II types were available, the types were taken from metadata supplied by the sample provider, not from assay-based typing. Results and caveats for the whole study, not just this receptor: The quantity of clinical and demographic metadata differed by source and by participant and was supplied without curation.

Inclusive of the bounding cysteine and phenylalanine, the CDR3 is 15 residues long. The sequence is cut down to CDR3 DNA, 45 bases in frame from base 1. CDR1 and CDR2 are read off the germline V gene (reference sequence) as SEHNR and FQNEAQ. V is reduced by 4 bases and J by 2 bases, leaving a spacing of 12 bases between them. TCRbeta CDR3 regions were amplified from genomic DNA by means of the immunoSEQ Assay, a bias-controlled multiplex PCR. The authors' analysis ran thus. The number of nucleated cells in each sample was estimated by amplification of reference gene primers within the assay. To quantify the absolute abundance of each unique TCRbeta CDR3 rearrangement, sequence reads were collapsed and filtered. Productive Simpson clonality was computed per sample as the square root of Simpson's diversity index over productive rearrangements. TCRdb stores this immuneACCESS table with in-frame sequences only. Part of the clones is absent; in the studies checked, under half of the shortfall reflects unresolved V genes, and no reason is known for the rest. V and J calls and clone size are as listed in that table; D and trimming were resolved from the DNA. The sample profile shows around 94,000 clones; about 91% of them were found once. Roughly 4.2% of the sample goes to the ten largest clones.

Collaborating institutions collected whole blood in K2EDTA tubes following their own protocols. For TCRbeta analysis, collaborator samples were shipped as frozen whole blood, as isolated PBMCs, or as DNA extracted from either sample type. The TCR originated in a young man with acute or convalescent COVID-19. In this chain, TRBV7-9 is recombined with TRBJ1-3, and perhaps TRBD1 as D gene, on 6 matching bases. What was sequenced was peripheral blood. The CDR3 in this case is CASSSRGGPGNTIYF. The sequenced DNA is TGTGCCAGCAGCTCGAGGGGGGGTCCTGGAAACACCATATATTTT.